This T cell receptor beta chain was identified in a study of blood T cell repertoires in COVID-19. Sequencing was performed with immunoSEQ multiplex PCR; in TCRdb, only in-frame clones are kept and a portion is missing. The sample lists about 440,000 clones, roughly 87% seen once, with about 0.57% in the top ten. Participant-reported clinical history was the basis for cohort assignment. The specimen sequenced was PBMCs or T cells enriched from blood (not recorded which). This clonotype was obtained from a man aged 18-30 years who had recovered from COVID-19.

DNA of the CDR3: TGTGCCAGCAGTGAAGCGCTAGGCCTGAAGGAGACCCAGTACTTC. Translating gives CASSEALGLKETQYF. The chain uses TRBV6-1 and TRBJ2-5; D is unresolved. V was trimmed by 0 bases and J by 5 bases, leaving 13 bases between them. The germline CDR1 and CDR2 sequences are MNHNS and SASEGT. The CDR3 is 15 residues long.